This T cell receptor beta chain was identified in a study of T cell responses to AZD1222 COVID-19 vaccine. Measured with immunoSEQ multiplex PCR; TCRdb has only the in-frame clones, and not every one. Among tens of thousands of clones, 84% were seen once, and the ten largest hold approximately 7%. The CDR3 has 14 amino acids. V gave up 2 bases and J gave up 1 base, with 8 bases separating them. Germline V gene sequence: CDR1 SGHRS, CDR2 YFSETQ. This clone was observed a handful of times. Its antigen is unidentified. Study results and limitations: A rise in Spike-specific TCR breadth and depth followed two AZD1222 doses.

This chain joins TRBV5-1 and TRBJ2-3, with D uncertain. This receptor was obtained from an adult in good health. The sequences come from peripheral blood, collected on day 0 of AZD1222 vaccination. The CDR3: CASSFRFRTDTQYF. Written as DNA, the CDR3 is TGCGCCAGCAGCTTTAGATTCCGCACAGATACGCAGTATTTT.